A selection of T cell receptor beta chains follows, all from one sample in a study of cytomegalovirus exposure and HLA in healthy donors. Sequencing was performed with immunoSEQ multiplex PCR; in TCRdb, only in-frame clones are kept and a portion is missing. Of about 140,000 clones in the sample, about 89% are singletons; the top ten hold under 0.8%. Sequencing input: PBMCs. These receptors all come from a man between 18 and 29 years old in good health and CMV-seronegative. Both conserved end residues are part of each CDR3. A D gene is named only where the DNA matches it firmly. The size of a clone is reported for some rows only, either as once, few or many, or as a class for expanded clones.

D gene	clone size	V gene	J gene	CDR3 DNA	CDR3 protein
NA	once	TRBV9	TRBJ2-6	TGTGCCAGCAGATCCTCCCTCAGTCCTGTATTTGGGGCCAACGTCCTGACTTTC	CASRSSLSPVFGANVLTF
TRBD2	NA	TRBV2	TRBJ2-1	TGTGCCAGCAGCGGACTAGCGGGGGGAAATGAGCAGTTCTTC	CASSGLAGGNEQFF
TRBD1	NA	TRBV19	TRBJ2-7	TGTGCCAGTTCCCAACAGGGGCAACTATACGAGCAGTACTTC	CASSQQGQLYEQYF
NA	NA	TRBV7-6	TRBJ1-6	TGTGCCAGCAGCTTAGCGGGGGCAGGGGATGCCTATAATTCACCCCTCCACTTT	CASSLAGAGDAYNSPLHF
NA	once	TRBV10-3	TRBJ1-1	TGTGCCATCACCTCGGGGGGGGTGAACACTGAAGCTTTCTTT	CAITSGGVNTEAFF
TRBD1	once	TRBV6-1	TRBJ1-3	TGTGCCAGCAGTGAAAGGGGACAGGGAACTGGAAACACCATATATTTT	CASSERGQGTGNTIYF
NA	NA	TRBV21-1	TRBJ2-5	TGTGCCAGCAGCAAAGTGTTTGGATCCAGCGGGGGACAAGAGACCCAGTACTTC	CASSKVFGSSGGQETQYF
TRBD1	NA	TRBV28	TRBJ1-2	TGTGCCAGCAGTTTATGGACAGACAGGGCAATCTATGGCTACACCTTC	CASSLWTDRAIYGYTF
TRBD1	NA	TRBV29-1	TRBJ1-5	TGCAGCGTTCGGACAGGGGGCGGTCAGCCCCAGCATTTT	CSVRTGGGQPQHF
TRBD2	NA	TRBV6-4	TRBJ2-1	TGTGCCAGCAGTGTCGAGGGTAGCGGGGGGGCTAATGAGCAGTTCTTC	CASSVEGSGGANEQFF